Shown below are 20 T cell receptor beta chains from a single sample sequenced in a study of STAT5B mutations in CD4+ large granular lymphocyte leukemia. The protocol was immunoSEQ multiplex PCR, while the TCRdb copy is restricted to in-frame clones and leaves out a portion. The table has roughly 30,000 clones, around three quarters seen once. The material sequenced was CD4+ T cells from blood buffy coats. These receptors were obtained from a human donor in good health.

V is TRBV5-1 and J is TRBJ2-7; possible D gene TRBD1, 6 bases. The CDR3 length is 15 residues. V shed 0 bases and J shed 2 bases, with 12 bases lying between them. Looked up from germline, CDR1 is SGHRS and CDR2 is YFSETQ. The CDR3 spells CASSLGARGAYEQYF. As DNA, the CDR3 is TGCGCCAGCAGCTTGGGGGCCAGGGGAGCCTACGAGCAGTACTTC.

This chain joins TRBV5-1 and TRBJ2-1, with D possibly being TRBD1 (6 bases). Trimming stripped 1 base from V and 5 bases from J, with 7 bases between. From germline, CDR1 is SGHRS and CDR2 YFSETQ. The CDR3 sequence is 13 residues long. CDR3 bases: TGCGCCAGCAGCTTGTACAGGGACAATGAGCAGTTCTTC. It translates to CASSLYRDNEQFF.

The V gene is TRBV29-1, the J gene TRBJ2-7, with D possibly being TRBD1 (6 bases). Trimming removed 7 bases at V and 3 bases at J, with 13 bases between. The V gene's germline CDR1 is SQVTM and CDR2 ANQGSEA. CDR3 length equals 12 residues. DNA of the CDR3: TGCAGCGCCCGGCAGGGGAGCTACGAGCAGTACTTC. It translates to CSARQGSYEQYF.

V gene TRBV6-1 combines with J gene TRBJ2-1; TRBD2 aligns across 7 bases. Trimming at V came to 6 bases and at J to 2 bases, leaving 4 bases not matched to a gene. The CDR3 runs 14 residues. CDR1 and CDR2 (germline): MNHNS, SASEGT. CDR3 sequence reads: CASSRRGTYNEQFF. CDR3 DNA sequence: TGTGCCAGCAGCCGGCGGGGGACCTACAATGAGCAGTTCTTC.

This rearrangement joins TRBV6-1 to TRBJ1-4, with unresolved D. There are 13 residues in the CDR3. The V gene lost 6 bases and the J gene lost 5 bases, with 10 bases spanning the gap. The germline CDR1 and CDR2 sequences are MNHNS and SASEGT. CDR3 amino acids: CASSTAINEKLFF. The CDR3 DNA reads as TGTGCCAGCAGCACGGCCATCAATGAAAAACTGTTTTTT.

The rearrangement joins TRBV27 to TRBJ2-2; 9 bases line up with TRBD1. The CDR3 consists of 15 residues. CDR1 and CDR2 (germline): MNHEY, SMNVEV (reference sequence). The V gene end was trimmed by 8 bases and the J gene end by 6 bases; junction bases not matched to a gene: 10. CDR3 loop: CASGPGQGTPGELFF. The CDR3 DNA follows: TGTGCCAGCGGCCCCGGACAGGGGACTCCCGGGGAGCTGTTTTTT.

The V call is TRBV7-9, the J call TRBJ2-1, with 9 bases matching TRBD2. Germline CDR1 SEHNR, CDR2 FQNEAQ (reference sequence). V shed 4 bases and J 5 bases; nucleotides not matched to a gene: 6. The CDR3 runs 15 residues. The CDR3: CASSYSGRSDNEQFF. The CDR3 coding sequence is TGTGCCAGCAGCTATAGCGGGAGATCCGACAATGAGCAGTTCTTC.

V usage is TRBV19 and J usage is TRBJ1-2, with D unresolved. V dropped 7 bases and J dropped 4 bases, with 19 bases sitting between them. The CDR3 loop spans 15 amino acids. The germline CDR1 and CDR2 sequences are LNHDA and SQIVND (reference sequence). For the CDR3, the DNA is TGTGCCAGTACCCGGACGGCTTTGCAAGGCTATGGCTACACCTTC. Translated: CASTRTALQGYGYTF. Full variable domain (missing parts from reference TRBV19 and TRBJ1-2): DGGITQSPKYLFRKEGQNVTLSCEQNLNHDAMYWYRQDPGQGLRLIYYSQIVNDFQKGDIAEGYSVSREKKESFPLTVTSAQKNPTAFYLCASTRTALQGYGYTFGSGTRLTVV.

The rearrangement joins TRBV4-1 to TRBJ2-2; D is possibly TRBD2 (5 bases). Per the germline V gene, CDR1 is MGHRA and CDR2 is YSYEKL. The CDR3 runs to 14 residues. Trimming removed 6 bases at V and 7 bases at J, with 15 bases between. In DNA, the CDR3 is TGCGCCAGCAGTCAAATAGGACTTTTCGGGGAGCTGTTTTTT. Translating gives CASSQIGLFGELFF.

CDR3 region: CAHHSSTSTDTQYF. The CDR3 nucleotides read TGTGCCCACCACAGCTCCACTAGCACAGATACGCAGTATTTT. The chain employs TRBV5-4 and TRBJ2-3; D gene uncertain. The CDR3 sequence is 14 residues long. V lost 10 bases and J 0 bases, leaving 15 bases between the germline ends. From germline, CDR1 is SGHNT and CDR2 YYREEE (reference sequence).

The gene calls are TRBV5-6 and TRBJ1-5; D unclear. In germline, CDR1 is SGHDT, CDR2 YYEEEE. The V end was cut by 0 bases, the J end by 5 bases, with 9 bases between. The CDR3 has 14 amino acids. CDR3 bases: TGTGCCAGCAGCTTGGCCCTTGACGATCAGCCCCAGCATTTT. It is translated as CASSLALDDQPQHF.

This chain joins TRBV18 and TRBJ2-7, with a tentative D call TRBD1 (6 bases). Trimming left V 2 bases short and J 6 bases short, with 14 bases between. Germline CDR1 is KGHSH and CDR2 is LQKENI. CDR3 length: 14 amino acids. The CDR3, as DNA: TGTGCCAGCTCACCATCAGCTCGGACAGTCGAGCAGTACTTC. It yields the protein CASSPSARTVEQYF.

This clone was counted between two and nine times. The chain joins TRBV2 to TRBJ1-1; 7 positions match TRBD1. CDR1 is SNHLY and CDR2 is FYNNEI in the germline V gene. This CDR3 region has 14 residues. The ends lost 7 bases at V and 5 bases at J; junction bases unmatched: 10. CDR3 loop: CASIGVAGGTEAFF. The DNA of the CDR3 is TGTGCCAGCATTGGGGTCGCAGGGGGAACTGAAGCTTTCTTT. Drawing the rest from reference TRBV2 and TRBJ1-1, the complete variable domain is EPEVTQTPSHQVTQMGQEVILRCVPISNHLYFYWYRQILGQKVEFLVSFYNNEISEKSEIFDDQFSVERPDGSNFTLKIRSTKLEDSAMYFCASIGVAGGTEAFFGQGTRLTVV.

This clone came up a few times. The chain couples TRBV2 to TRBJ1-3, with unresolved D. The V gene's germline CDR1 is SNHLY and CDR2 FYNNEI. The CDR3 spans 15 residues. The V and J ends lost 6 bases and 2 bases respectively, with 14 bases between them. The DNA for the CDR3 is TGTGCCAGCAGCCGACTGCCCTATCCTGGAAACACCATATATTTT. This encodes CASSRLPYPGNTIYF.

V usage is TRBV7-2 and J usage is TRBJ2-7; possibly TRBD1 for D (6 bases). The CDR3 spans 15 residues. CDR1 SGHTA and CDR2 FQGNSA come from the germline V gene. The germline V and J ends were trimmed by 2 bases and 0 bases, with 11 bases remaining between them. Here the CDR3 DNA reads TGTGCCAGCAGCTTAATTTCGACAGGCTCCTACGAGCAGTACTTC. As protein: CASSLISTGSYEQYF.

The chain carries TRBV14 and TRBJ1-1; D is unresolved. Germline assignment: CDR1 SGHDN and CDR2 FVKESK. This CDR3 is built from 12 residues. V lost 3 bases to trimming and J lost 5 bases, with 7 bases between them. CDR3 region: CASSHPGTEAFF. CDR3 coding DNA: TGTGCCAGCAGCCACCCGGGAACTGAAGCTTTCTTT.

This chain links TRBV6-1 with TRBJ2-7; no clear D gene. This CDR3 region has 13 residues. Trimming left V 3 bases short and J 2 bases short, with 8 bases between. Germline V gives CDR1 MNHNS, CDR2 SASEGT. For the CDR3, the DNA is TGTGCCAGCAGTGACCCGGCCCCCTACGAGCAGTACTTC. Encoded protein: CASSDPAPYEQYF.

The genes are TRBV2 and TRBJ1-1; 7 bases are a match to TRBD1. Germline V lookup: CDR1 SNHLY, CDR2 FYNNEI. V trimming: 7 bases; J trimming: 0 bases; junction bases outside the gene matches: 5. CDR3 length: 14 amino acids. The CDR3 DNA reads TGTGCCAGCATACGGGACAGCTTGAACACTGAAGCTTTCTTT. This gives the protein CASIRDSLNTEAFF.

The rearrangement joins TRBV11-2 to TRBJ1-1; the D is unclear. Looked up from germline, CDR1 is SGHAT and CDR2 is FQNNGV. This CDR3 spans 13 amino acids. V dropped 5 bases and J dropped 9 bases, with 16 bases sitting between them. The CDR3 is CASSKNAVTQAFF. CDR3 nucleotides: TGTGCCAGCAGCAAGAACGCGGTTACTCAAGCTTTCTTT.

This chain links TRBV18 with TRBJ2-5; 8 bases map to TRBD2. This CDR3 contains 16 residues. Germline values: CDR1 KGHSH, CDR2 LQKENI. With 3 bases clipped from V and 1 base from J, the junction kept 7 bases outside the gene matches. CDR3 residues: CASSPRLAGGQETQYF. In nucleotides, the CDR3 is TGTGCCAGCTCACCTCGGCTAGCGGGTGGCCAAGAGACCCAGTACTTC. The variable domain in full, completed from reference TRBV18 and TRBJ2-5, reads NAGVMQNPRHLVRRRGQEARLRCSPMKGHSHVYWYRQLPEEGLKFMVYLQKENIIDESGMPKERFSAEFPKEGPSILRIQQVVRGDSAAYFCASSPRLAGGQETQYFGPGTRLLVL.